This T cell receptor beta chain was sequenced during a study of CD8 T cells in Susac syndrome. cDNA came from roughly 0.53 to 1 ug RNA primed by random hexamers. By means of immunoSEQ multiplex PCR, TCR beta CDR3 spanning 54 Vbeta and 13 Jbeta underwent amplification. TCRdb itself ran the immunoSEQ multiplex PCR reads through MiXCR, one entry per CDR3 protein. The table lists 50,000 or so distinct CDR3 sequences, roughly 93% of them singletons. Per the germline V gene, CDR1 is MNHEY and CDR2 is SMNVEV (reference sequence). The CDR3 loop spans 16 amino acids. V was shortened by 2 bases and J by 5 bases, with 18 bases between the two germline ends. Sequencing of TCR beta was carried out in blood CD8+ and CD4+ T cells. As controls, healthy donors matched for age and sex were used.

This receptor was obtained from a human donor in good health. Sequencing used CD8+ T cells from PBMCs. This chain uses TRBV27 with TRBJ2-5; D might be TRBD1 or TRBD2, each matching 6 bases. The CDR3 DNA sequence: TGTGCCAGCAGTTTAATCTACAGGGCTGGGAGGGAGACCCAGTACTTC. Translating it yields CASSLIYRAGRETQYF.